This entry lists 17 T cell receptor beta chains sequenced from one sample in a study of blood T cells in healthy people across ages. A J-beta primer mix and a sample-barcoded 5' primer were used in a second PCR of roughly 6 to 11 cycles. TCRdb reprocessed the 5' RACE reads via MiXCR and lists one record per CDR3 protein. The table shows about 930,000 distinct CDR3 sequences, with just under 30% occurring only once. These sequences were also reported in another study, on T cells of mothers and their children.

The sample comprised blood. These receptors came from a woman in her thirties or forties in good health.

This clonotype was counted at least ten times. One junction end disagrees with the germline gene, perhaps due to a read error. V usage is TRBV5-1 and J usage is TRBJ1-2; TRBD1 aligns across 9 bases. Germline V gene lookup returns CDR1 SGHRS and CDR2 YFSETQ. The CDR3 spans 13 residues. The chain's CDR3 is CASSRQGDYGYTF. The CDR3 DNA is TGTGCCAGCAGTAGACAGGGGGACTATGGCTACACCTTC.

Concerning this clonotype itself: A much larger clone lies a single base off, so this may be a read error. CDR3: CASSLPGATEAFF. The CDR3 bases are TGTGCCAGCAGCTTGCCAGGGGCCACTGAAGCTTTCTTT. V is TRBV5-6 and J is TRBJ1-1, with a tentative D call TRBD1 (6 bases). Trimming left V 1 base short and J 4 bases short, with 8 bases between. CDR1 SGHDT and CDR2 YYEEEE come from the germline V gene. CDR3 length equals 13 residues.

The rearrangement joins TRBV4-2 to TRBJ2-5; 7 positions agree with TRBD2. The V gene end was trimmed by 0 bases and the J gene end by 2 bases; junction bases not matched to a gene: 3. CDR1 and CDR2 from the germline V gene are LGHNA and YNFKEQ. The CDR3 sequence is 15 residues long. The CDR3 loop is CASSQDRRGQETQYF. Here the CDR3 DNA reads TGTGCCAGCAGCCAAGATAGGCGGGGGCAAGAGACCCAGTACTTC.

This chain joins TRBV9 and TRBJ1-2, with D unresolved. Between the trimmed V and J ends, which lost 3 bases and 8 bases, there was a span of 11 bases. The CDR3 spans 12 residues. Germline V gene lookup returns CDR1 SGDLS and CDR2 YYNGEE. The CDR3 loop is CASSAPGRGYTF. In nucleotides, the CDR3 is TGTGCCAGCAGCGCCCCCGGGAGAGGCTACACCTTC.

This clonotype has only a few counts. The CDR3 nucleotides read TGCAGTGCTGTCGGACAGGGACAGTTAAATCAGCCCCAGCATTTT. This gives the protein CSAVGQGQLNQPQHF. The rearrangement uses TRBV20-1 and TRBJ1-5; the match to TRBD1 covers 8 bases. There are 15 residues in the CDR3. The germline V gene has CDR1 DFQATT and CDR2 SNEGSKA (reference sequence). With V trimmed by 5 bases and J by 4 bases, 10 bases remained unmatched.

This clonotype appeared many times. This rearrangement joins TRBV20-1 to TRBJ2-7, with D uncertain. Trimming cost V 0 bases and J 2 bases, with 11 bases left between them. Germline V lookup: CDR1 DFQATT, CDR2 SNEGSKA (reference sequence). This CDR3 is built from 14 residues. The CDR3 DNA reads TGCAGTGCTAGAGATAGCCAGGTGACCTACGAGCAGTACTTC. Amino acids: CSARDSQVTYEQYF.

This clonotype was seen only a few times. The rearrangement links TRBV12-3 or TRBV12-4 to TRBJ2-2; D might be TRBD1 or TRBD2, each matching 5 bases. CDR3 length: 13 residues. Trimming pared 7 bases from V and 4 bases from J, leaving 10 bases between. The CDR3 loop reads CASKLGPTGELFF. The CDR3 nucleotides are TGTGCCAGCAAACTGGGACCCACCGGGGAGCTGTTTTTT.

Details on this clonotype: A single base separates this from a much larger clone, so it may be a read error. This chain links TRBV4-2 with TRBJ2-7; 8 nucleotides align to TRBD2. The V gene end was trimmed by 0 bases and the J gene end by 7 bases; junction bases not matched to a gene: 14. The CDR3 is 17 amino acids. Germline V lookup: CDR1 LGHNA, CDR2 YNFKEQ. CDR3 coding DNA: TGTGCCAGCAGCCAAGATTCGGCGTCGGGGGGGCCGGGGGAGCAGTACTTC. Its translation is CASSQDSASGGPGEQYF.

The sample holds many counts of this clonotype. The gene calls are TRBV20-1 and TRBJ1-2; TRBD1 is a possible D gene (5 bases). With 3 bases removed from V and 11 bases from J, the gap between germline ends came to 13 bases. CDR1 and CDR2 from the germline V gene are DFQATT and SNEGSKA (reference sequence). The CDR3 has 11 residues. The CDR3 coding sequence is TGCAGTGCTAGCCACAGGTCTACTTACACCTTC. It is translated as CSASHRSTYTF.

This clonotype appeared a few times. The chain joins TRBV4-2 to TRBJ2-6; maybe TRBD2 (6 bases). Trimming removed 3 bases at V and 2 bases at J, with 17 bases between. Germline CDR1 and CDR2: LGHNA and YNFKEQ. The CDR3 runs to 18 residues. The CDR3 bases are TGTGCCAGCAGCCAGTCCCCCAGAACGGGGGCTGGGGCCAACGTCCTGACTTTC. Translated: CASSQSPRTGAGANVLTF.

The CDR3 region is CASSGGQGQGEQYF. CDR3 coding DNA: TGTGCCAGCTCGGGCGGACAGGGACAGGGCGAGCAGTACTTC. The chain recombines TRBV18 with TRBJ2-7; 9 nucleotides match TRBD1. In germline, CDR1 is KGHSH, CDR2 LQKENI. CDR3 length: 14 amino acids. After removal of 6 bases from V and 6 bases from J, the junction contained 9 bases not matched to a gene.

As to this clonotype: A much larger clone differs from this one at a single base, so this may be a read error. The V call is TRBV6-5, the J call TRBJ2-4; 9 positions agree with TRBD2. Unmatched junction bases numbered 30, after V lost 5 bases and J lost 13 bases. From germline, CDR1 is MNHEY and CDR2 SVGAGI. CDR3 length: 20 amino acids. For the CDR3, the DNA is TGTGCCAGCAGTCACCGCCTTAGGGGGGCGGGGGGGAGCTCCTACAATGAGCAGTACTTC. Its protein product is CASSHRLRGAGGSSYNEQYF.

This clonotype was detected only a few times. V gene TRBV28 combines with J gene TRBJ1-2; D is unclear. The CDR3 length is 11 residues. Germline CDR1 MDHEN, CDR2 SYDVKM. Trimming stripped 4 bases from V and 7 bases from J, with 7 bases between. In DNA form, the CDR3 reads TGTGCCAGCAGTTCCAGGTTTGGCTACACCTTC. Amino acids: CASSSRFGYTF.

This chain connects TRBV28 to TRBJ1-2, with a tentative D call TRBD1 (5 bases). CDR3 size: 16 residues. Between the trimmed V and J ends, which lost 5 bases and 4 bases, there was a span of 20 bases. CDR1 and CDR2 (germline): MDHEN, SYDVKM. CDR3 sequence (DNA): TGTGCCAGCAGTCCCTATTCAGGCGGGGGGGTCTATGGCTACACCTTC. It codes for CASSPYSGGGVYGYTF.

The rearrangement joins TRBV12-3 or TRBV12-4 to TRBJ1-3; D gene unclear. The V gene lost 4 bases and the J gene lost 0 bases, with 16 bases spanning the gap. The CDR3 has 17 residues. This CDR3 is CASSSSEGFNSGNTIYF. The CDR3 DNA follows: TGTGCCAGCAGTTCCTCGGAGGGATTCAACTCTGGAAACACCATATATTTT.

This clonotype was seen only a few times. The chain links TRBV5-1 to TRBJ2-4; 7 bases fit TRBD2. J lost 13 bases, V lost 4 bases, and 11 bases had no gene match. The CDR3 totals 13 residues. Looked up from germline, CDR1 is SGHRS and CDR2 is YFSETQ. The CDR3 sequence: CASSGTTRLEQYF. The CDR3 nucleotides read TGCGCCAGCAGCGGGACTACCAGATTGGAGCAGTACTTC.

Here the CDR3 reads CSARDWEGPGHEQYF. The CDR3 coding sequence is TGCAGTGCTAGAGATTGGGAGGGGCCGGGGCACGAGCAGTACTTC. The V gene is TRBV20-1, the J gene TRBJ2-7, with 7 positions matching TRBD2. The V gene's germline CDR1 is DFQATT and CDR2 SNEGSKA (reference sequence). The CDR3 sequence is 15 residues long. Losses at the gene ends were 0 bases for V and 5 bases for J; bases not matched to a gene: 10.